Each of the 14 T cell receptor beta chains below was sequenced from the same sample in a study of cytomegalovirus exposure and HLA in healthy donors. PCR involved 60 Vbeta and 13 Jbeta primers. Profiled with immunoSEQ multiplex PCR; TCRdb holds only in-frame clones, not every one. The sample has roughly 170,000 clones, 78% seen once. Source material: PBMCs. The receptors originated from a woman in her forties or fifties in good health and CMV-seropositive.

The CDR3 nucleotides are TGTGCCATCAGTGAGCCGGGAGGTGAAGCTTTCTTT. Translation gives CAISEPGGEAFF. This chain connects TRBV10-3 to TRBJ1-1; no clear D. Germline V CDR1 and CDR2: ENHRY, SYGVKD. The CDR3 is 12 amino acids. The germline V and J ends were trimmed by 2 bases and 7 bases, with 8 bases remaining between them.

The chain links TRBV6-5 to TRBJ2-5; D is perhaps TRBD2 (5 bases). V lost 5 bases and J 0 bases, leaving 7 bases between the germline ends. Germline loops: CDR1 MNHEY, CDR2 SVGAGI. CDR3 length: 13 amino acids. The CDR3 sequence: CASSMTNQETQYF. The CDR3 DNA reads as TGTGCCAGCAGTATGACTAACCAAGAGACCCAGTACTTC.

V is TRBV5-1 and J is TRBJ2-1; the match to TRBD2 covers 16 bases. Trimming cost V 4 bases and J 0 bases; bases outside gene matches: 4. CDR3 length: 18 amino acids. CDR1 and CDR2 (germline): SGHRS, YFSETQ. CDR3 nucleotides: TGCGCCAGCAGCCCAGGGACTAGCGGGGGGGCCTCCTACAATGAGCAGTTCTTC. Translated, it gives CASSPGTSGGASYNEQFF.

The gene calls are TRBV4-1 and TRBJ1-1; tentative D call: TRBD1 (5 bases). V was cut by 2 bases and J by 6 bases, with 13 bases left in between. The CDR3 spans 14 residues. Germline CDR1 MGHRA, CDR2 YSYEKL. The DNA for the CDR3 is TGCGCCAGCAGCCAAATGGCAGGGTTGGCTGAAGCTTTCTTT. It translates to CASSQMAGLAEAFF.

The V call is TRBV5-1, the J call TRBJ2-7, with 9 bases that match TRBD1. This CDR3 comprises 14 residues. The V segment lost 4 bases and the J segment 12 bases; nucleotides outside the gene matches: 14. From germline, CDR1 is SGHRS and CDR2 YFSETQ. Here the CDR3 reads CASSAGQGATPLYF. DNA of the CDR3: TGCGCCAGCAGCGCGGGACAGGGCGCCACTCCACTGTACTTC.

The CDR3 nucleotides are TGTGCCAGCAGCTACACCAACACTGAAGCTTTCTTT. This encodes CASSYTNTEAFF. This chain links TRBV11-2 with TRBJ1-1; D is undetermined. Trimming pared 4 bases from V and 2 bases from J, leaving 5 bases between. Germline V gene lookup returns CDR1 SGHAT and CDR2 FQNNGV. CDR3 length: 12 residues.

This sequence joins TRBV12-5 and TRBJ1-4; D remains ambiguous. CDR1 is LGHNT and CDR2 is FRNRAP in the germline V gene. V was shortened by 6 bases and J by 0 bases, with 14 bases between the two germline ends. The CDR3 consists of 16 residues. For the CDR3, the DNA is TGTGCTAGTGGCCGTTTAGTGACATCAACTAATGAAAAACTGTTTTTT. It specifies CASGRLVTSTNEKLFF.

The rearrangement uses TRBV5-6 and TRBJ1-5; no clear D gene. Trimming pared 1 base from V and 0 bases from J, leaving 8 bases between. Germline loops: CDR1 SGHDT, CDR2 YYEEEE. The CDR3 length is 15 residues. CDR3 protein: CASSLSGYSNQPQHF. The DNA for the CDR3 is TGTGCCAGCAGCTTGTCGGGTTATAGCAATCAGCCCCAGCATTTT.

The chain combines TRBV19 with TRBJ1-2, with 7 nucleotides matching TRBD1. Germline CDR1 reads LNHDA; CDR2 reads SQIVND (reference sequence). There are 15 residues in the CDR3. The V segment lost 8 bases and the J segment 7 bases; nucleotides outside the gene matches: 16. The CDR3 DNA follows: TGTGCCAGTGAAGATCTAACCGGGACAGATGCTGGCTACACCTTC. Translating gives CASEDLTGTDAGYTF.

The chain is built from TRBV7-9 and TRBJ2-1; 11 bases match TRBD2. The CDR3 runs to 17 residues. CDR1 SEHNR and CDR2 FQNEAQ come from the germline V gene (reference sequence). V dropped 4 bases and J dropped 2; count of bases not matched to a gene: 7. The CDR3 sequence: CASSSPLAGAAYNEQFF. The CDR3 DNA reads TGTGCCAGCAGCTCCCCACTAGCGGGGGCGGCCTACAATGAGCAGTTCTTC. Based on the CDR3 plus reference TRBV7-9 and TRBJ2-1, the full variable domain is DTGVSQNPRHKITKRGQNVTFRCDPISEHNRLYWYRQTLGQGPEFLTYFQNEAQLEKSRLLSDRFSAERPKGSFSTLEIQRTEQGDSAMYLCASSSPLAGAAYNEQFFGPGTRLTVL.

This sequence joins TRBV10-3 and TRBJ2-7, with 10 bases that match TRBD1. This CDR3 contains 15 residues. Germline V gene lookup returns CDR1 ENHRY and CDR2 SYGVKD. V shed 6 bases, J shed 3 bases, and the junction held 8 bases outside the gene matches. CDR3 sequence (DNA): TGTGCCATCAGGGGAGGGGGGACAGGGGTCTACGAGCAGTACTTC. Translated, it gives CAIRGGGTGVYEQYF.

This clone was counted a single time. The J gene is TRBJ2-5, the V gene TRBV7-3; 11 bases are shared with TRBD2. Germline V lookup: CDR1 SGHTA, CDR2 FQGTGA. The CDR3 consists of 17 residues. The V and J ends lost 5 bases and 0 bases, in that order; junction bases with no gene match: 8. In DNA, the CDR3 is TGTGCCAGCAGCCCGGGGACTAGCGGTTGGTACCAAGAGACCCAGTACTTC. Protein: CASSPGTSGWYQETQYF.

The CDR3 nucleotides are TGCGCCAGCAGCTTAGGGGGATACCAAGCTAACTATGGCTACACCTTC. It is translated as CASSLGGYQANYGYTF. The V call is TRBV5-1, the J call TRBJ1-2; D possibly corresponds to TRBD1 (6 bases). This CDR3 contains 16 residues. Trimming shortened V by 2 bases and J by 0 bases, and 14 bases separated the two germline ends. Germline V gives CDR1 SGHRS, CDR2 YFSETQ. The full variable domain, completed using reference TRBV5-1 and TRBJ1-2, is KAGVTQTPRYLIKTRGQQVTLSCSPISGHRSVSWYQQTPGQGLQFLFEYFSETQRNKGNFPGRFSGRQFSNSRSEMNVSTLELGDSALYLCASSLGGYQANYGYTFGSGTRLTVV.

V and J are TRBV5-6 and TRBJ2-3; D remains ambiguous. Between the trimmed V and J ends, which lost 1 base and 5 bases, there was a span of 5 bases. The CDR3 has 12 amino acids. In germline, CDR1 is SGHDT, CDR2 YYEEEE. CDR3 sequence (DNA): TGTGCCAGCAGCTTGTTGAGAGATACGCAGTATTTT. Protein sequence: CASSLLRDTQYF.